This T cell receptor (beta chain) was identified during a study of identical twins. Study results and limitations: The study based its conclusions on cross-sectional statistical analysis and did not follow the same donors. Fewer insertions marked abundant cord blood beta clonotypes; young adult naive trended weakly, memory not at all. Where out-of-frame alpha sequences were twin-shared, they showed excess low generation probability.

This clonotype has more than one count but fewer than ten. As yet, its antigen is unknown. Template switching, a step in the protocol, added a universal primer site, and cDNA carried unique molecular identifiers. TCRdb re-derived calls from the 5' RACE reads in MiXCR, one entry per CDR3 protein. The repertoire has about 240,000 distinct CDR3 sequences, 12% of them found once; the top ten carry 3.5% to 4.5%. Looked up from germline, CDR1 is LGHNA and CDR2 is YSLEER. The CDR3 loop spans 15 amino acids. V was pared by 3 bases and J by 8 bases, with 5 bases of the junction left unmatched. These same data were also listed under a study on yellow fever vaccine responses in identical twins.

This sequence originates from a woman aged 18 to 35 in good health. Sequencing input: memory (CD45RO+) T cells sorted from blood. This sequence joins TRBV4-3 and TRBJ2-1; 12 bases are shared with TRBD2. CDR3 protein: CASSHGLAGGDEQFF. The DNA of the CDR3 is TGCGCCAGCAGCCATGGCCTAGCGGGAGGGGATGAGCAGTTCTTC.